The present T cell receptor beta chain was sequenced within a study of blood T cell repertoires in COVID-19. The CDR3 is 16 amino acids. The germline CDR1 and CDR2 sequences are WNHNN and SYGVQD (reference sequence). V gave up 6 bases and J gave up 8 bases, with 20 bases separating them. Sequenced by immunoSEQ multiplex PCR; TCRdb stores in-frame clones only, minus some. The sample carries 200,000 to 250,000 clones, approximately 90% recorded once. The sample taken for sequencing was peripheral blood. This clonotype was sampled from a man over 45 with COVID-19, enrolled during active disease. J is TRBJ1-6 and V is TRBV10-1; a weak D match, TRBD1 (5 bases). The CDR3 coding sequence is TGCGCCAGCAGGGTGACAGAAAAGGCACACGATTCACCCCTCCACTTT. Protein product: CASRVTEKAHDSPLHF.